This entry features one T cell receptor (beta chain) sequence. The target antigen is unknown. These data are taken from a study of CD8+CD57+ T cells in acquired aplastic anemia. Study overall: Across the sorted CD4+ and CD8+ cells, DNA amounts averaged about 3.1 ug. Healthy donor sequencing depth: some 10 million CD4+, around 12 million CD8+ reads. General observations from the study: Researchers report that around 30 CD8+ CDR3 sequences appeared in both patients and controls.

Profiling that covered TCR beta VDJ and CDR3 relied on genomic DNA as its template. TCRdb redid the calling of the reads with MiXCR, one entry per CDR3 protein. The sample lists around 180,000 distinct CDR3 sequences, 55% to 70% occurring once. The CDR3 runs 13 residues. The V and J ends lost 1 base and 4 bases respectively, with 7 bases between them. CDR1 and CDR2 from the germline V gene are SGHDN and FVKESK. Sequenced sample: sorted CD4+, CD8+, or CD8+CD57+ T cells (not recorded which) from PBMCs. This TCR was recovered from a human donor in good health. The chain is built from TRBV14 and TRBJ1-2; D gene unclear. The CDR3 loop reads CASSQGGIYGYTF. For the CDR3, the DNA is TGTGCCAGCAGCCAAGGGGGAATCTATGGCTACACCTTC.